The 19 T cell receptor beta chains in this list originate from one sample, sequenced in a study of blood T cell repertoires in COVID-19. Some clones are missing from TCRdb's copy, which holds only in-frame ones; the method was immunoSEQ multiplex PCR. The sample yields under 150,000 clones, roughly nine tenths seen once. Sequencing was performed on peripheral blood. The receptors were gathered from a human donor with active COVID-19. The donor label of this sample is uncertain.

This chain uses TRBV30 with TRBJ1-6, with 9 bases that match TRBD1. Germline-derived CDR1 and CDR2 are GTSNPN and SVGIG (reference sequence). J gave up 6 bases and V 3 bases, and 0 bases lay outside the gene matches. The CDR3 spans 13 residues. The DNA for the CDR3 is TGTGCCTGGAGGGACAGGGGTAATTCACCCCTCCACTTT. It specifies CAWRDRGNSPLHF.

The rearrangement joins TRBV9 to TRBJ2-5; 7 nucleotides agree with TRBD1. The CDR3 has 15 amino acids. In germline, CDR1 is SGDLS, CDR2 YYNGEE. V shed 3 bases and J 2 bases; nucleotides not matched to a gene: 7. Here the CDR3 DNA reads TGTGCCAGCAGCGCAGACGGGACAGTTCAAGAGACCCAGTACTTC. Protein: CASSADGTVQETQYF.

V gene TRBV12-3 or TRBV12-4 combines with J gene TRBJ1-1; 8 bases line up with TRBD1. The CDR3 is 13 residues long. V lost 3 bases, J lost 7 bases, and 4 bases stayed unmatched. The CDR3: CASSFRGQGEAFF. The CDR3 bases are TGTGCCAGCAGTTTCAGGGGGCAGGGTGAAGCTTTCTTT.

This chain joins TRBV9 and TRBJ2-7, with TRBD2 as a possible D gene (7 bases). Germline CDR1 and CDR2: SGDLS and YYNGEE. The CDR3 spans 14 residues. Trimming removed 4 bases from V and 5 bases from J, with 16 bases in between. Here the CDR3 DNA reads TGTGCCAGCAGCCCAGGGAGGGGGTTCAACGAGCAGTACTTC. Translation gives CASSPGRGFNEQYF.

V and J are TRBV5-8 and TRBJ1-6, with D possibly being TRBD1 (6 bases). The CDR3 sequence is 16 residues long. Germline lookup yields CDR1 SGHTS and CDR2 YDEGEE. V was clipped by 0 bases and J by 6 bases, with 13 bases between them. The CDR3, as DNA: TGTGCCAGCAGCTTGGCCGGCGGACAGATTAATTCACCCCTCCACTTT. As protein: CASSLAGGQINSPLHF.

The chain joins TRBV5-1 to TRBJ2-1; 10 bases line up with TRBD1. Germline V gene sequence: CDR1 SGHRS, CDR2 YFSETQ. The CDR3 length is 16 residues. V gave up 3 bases and J gave up 4 bases; unmatched junction bases: 7. The CDR3 DNA is TGCGCCAGCAGCTCGGAGACAGGGGGCAAATACAATGAGCAGTTCTTC. It is translated as CASSSETGGKYNEQFF.

The J gene is TRBJ2-5, the V gene TRBV6-5; TRBD2 agrees at 8 bases. The germline V gene encodes CDR1 MNHEY and CDR2 SVGAGI. Trimming at V came to 6 bases and at J to 0 bases, leaving 3 bases not matched to a gene. The CDR3 totals 14 residues. DNA for the CDR3: TGTGCCAGCAGCACTAGCGGATACCAAGAGACCCAGTACTTC. It encodes CASSTSGYQETQYF.

CDR3 coding DNA: TGCGCCAGCAGCTATATAGCGGGGGGGCCCCTAGAGACCCAGTACTTC. It translates to CASSYIAGGPLETQYF. V is TRBV5-1 and J is TRBJ2-5, with 11 bases lining up with TRBD2. This CDR3 has 16 residues. Losses at the gene ends were 3 bases for V and 4 bases for J; bases not matched to a gene: 8. Germline assignment: CDR1 SGHRS and CDR2 YFSETQ.

The chain has TRBV5-8 and TRBJ1-1; D not resolved. CDR3 length: 19 amino acids. Per germline, CDR1 SGHTS and CDR2 YDEGEE. V lost 2 bases and J lost 0, with 23 bases in between. CDR3 in DNA: TGTGCCAGCAGCTTCTGGTCTGGCAGGAGATTCGGGATGAACACTGAAGCTTTCTTT. The encoded protein is CASSFWSGRRFGMNTEAFF.

This rearrangement joins TRBV4-3 to TRBJ2-7; 7 nucleotides line up with TRBD1. Germline CDR1 is LGHNA and CDR2 is YSLEER. With 3 bases clipped from V and 2 bases from J, the junction kept 7 bases outside the gene matches. CDR3 length: 15 residues. The DNA for the CDR3 is TGCGCCAGCAGCCACAGTTGGGACAGTGCCTACGAGCAGTACTTC. Protein product: CASSHSWDSAYEQYF.

The rearrangement uses TRBV24-1 and TRBJ2-3; no reliable D call. The V gene lost 4 bases and the J gene lost 1 base, with 14 bases spanning the gap. The CDR3 runs 16 residues. Germline V lookup: CDR1 KGHDR, CDR2 SFDVKD. The CDR3 DNA sequence: TGTGCCACCAGTGAGATAGCCAAAGGAGGCACAGATACGCAGTATTTT. This encodes CATSEIAKGGTDTQYF.

The chain links TRBV14 to TRBJ2-3; TRBD2 agrees at 7 bases. Germline CDR1 and CDR2: SGHDN and FVKESK. Trimming removed 4 bases from V and 0 bases from J; junction bases left unmatched: 1. This CDR3 region has 14 residues. The DNA for the CDR3 is TGTGCCAGCAGCCCAGCGGGGAGCACAGATACGCAGTATTTT. Translated, it gives CASSPAGSTDTQYF.

This clone showed up just once. The V and J genes are TRBV4-3 and TRBJ2-3, with TRBD2 matching over 11 bases. CDR3 length: 18 residues. Germline CDR1 is LGHNA and CDR2 is YSLEER. Trimming removed 4 bases from V and 4 bases from J; junction bases left unmatched: 13. CDR3 DNA sequence: TGCGCCAGCAGCCGCCTTATTAGCGGGGGGGAGTTTCCAGATACGCAGTATTTT. Amino acid sequence: CASSRLISGGEFPDTQYF.

The chain joins TRBV14 to TRBJ2-2, with 7 bases fitting TRBD1. V was pared by 0 bases and J by 3 bases, with 7 bases of the junction left unmatched. The CDR3 contains 17 residues. Germline-derived CDR1 and CDR2 are SGHDN and FVKESK. The DNA of the CDR3 is TGTGCCAGCAGCCAAGAAAGGGACAGAACGGACACCGGGGAGCTGTTTTTT. Translated: CASSQERDRTDTGELFF.

This sequence joins TRBV2 and TRBJ2-7; 8 bases map to TRBD2. With V trimmed by 10 bases and J by 6 bases, 14 bases remained unmatched. The germline gives CDR1 SNHLY, CDR2 FYNNEI. The length of the CDR3 is 14 residues. This CDR3 reads CAILRGSGGGEQYF. The DNA of the CDR3 is TGTGCCATCCTCAGGGGAAGCGGGGGAGGCGAGCAGTACTTC.

This sequence joins TRBV27 and TRBJ2-7, with 7 bases fitting TRBD1. This CDR3 has 15 residues. V shed 3 bases, J shed 0 bases, and the junction held 5 bases outside the gene matches. Germline V gives CDR1 MNHEY, CDR2 SMNVEV (reference sequence). CDR3 loop: CASSFGTGVSYEQYF. The CDR3 nucleotides read TGTGCCAGCAGTTTCGGAACAGGGGTCTCCTACGAGCAGTACTTC.

This sequence joins TRBV5-1 and TRBJ2-1; 9 bases match TRBD2. Germline-derived CDR1 and CDR2 are SGHRS and YFSETQ. The V and J ends lost 0 bases and 2 bases, in that order; junction bases with no gene match: 3. The length of the CDR3 is 16 residues. The CDR3: CASSLVTSGTYNEQFF. In DNA form, the CDR3 reads TGCGCCAGCAGCTTGGTGACTAGCGGAACCTACAATGAGCAGTTCTTC.

Regarding this clone: One end of the junction does not line up with germline, which may come from a read error. The V and J genes are TRBV14 and TRBJ1-1; D gene ambiguous. The CDR3 spans 13 residues. Germline V CDR1 and CDR2: SGHDN, FVKESK. The CDR3 loop reads CASSQVRNAEAFF. CDR3 DNA: TGTGCCAGCAGCCAGGTGAGGAACGCTGAAGCTTTCTTT.

This clone has a handful of counts. CDR3 loop: CASSQLAGLYEQYF. The CDR3 DNA sequence: TGCGCCAGCAGCCAGCTGGCGGGCCTCTACGAGCAGTACTTC. The J gene is TRBJ2-7, the V gene TRBV4-1; D is possibly TRBD2 (5 bases). The CDR3 length is 14 residues. V shed 3 bases and J shed 3 bases, with 12 bases lying between them. CDR1 and CDR2 from the germline V gene are MGHRA and YSYEKL.